Below are 21 T cell receptor beta chains sequenced from a single sample in a study of blood T cell repertoires in COVID-19. Generated by immunoSEQ multiplex PCR, the TCRdb table keeps only in-frame clones and is missing some. The sample contains hundreds of thousands of clones, about 79% of which appear only once. The specimen sequenced was PBMCs or T cells enriched from blood (not recorded which). The receptors were gathered from a woman aged 60-75 years who had recovered from COVID-19.

This rearrangement joins TRBV27 to TRBJ2-6; D perhaps matches TRBD1 (6 bases). The CDR3 contains 15 residues. Germline-derived CDR1 and CDR2 are MNHEY and SMNVEV (reference sequence). Trimming removed 2 bases at V and 3 bases at J, with 8 bases between. CDR3 sequence (DNA): TGTGCCAGCAGTTTACGGGACATTGGGGCCAACGTCCTGACTTTC. Encoded protein: CASSLRDIGANVLTF.

The chain employs TRBV5-6 and TRBJ2-2, with 16 nucleotides matching TRBD2. Germline lookup yields CDR1 SGHDT and CDR2 YYEEEE. This CDR3 spans 16 amino acids. V was pared by 4 bases and J by 7 bases, with 4 bases of the junction left unmatched. CDR3 in amino acids: CASSQGLAGGYGELFF. CDR3 sequence (DNA): TGTGCCAGCAGCCAGGGACTAGCGGGAGGGTACGGGGAGCTGTTTTTT.

The CDR3, as DNA: TGTGCCAGCAGCCGCGGTTTCTCACCCCTCCACTTT. It codes for CASSRGFSPLHF. The V call is TRBV12-3 or TRBV12-4, the J call TRBJ1-6; D is undetermined. The V and J ends lost 6 bases and 10 bases respectively, with 10 bases between them. This CDR3 is built from 12 residues.

The chain carries TRBV5-8 and TRBJ2-2; perhaps TRBD2 as D (5 bases). V lost 1 base and J 3 bases, leaving 16 bases between the germline ends. Germline CDR1 is SGHTS and CDR2 is YDEGEE. This CDR3 contains 17 residues. CDR3 in DNA: TGTGCCAGCAGCTTGATTGGAGGTCGGCGAGACACCGGGGAGCTGTTTTTT. Protein sequence: CASSLIGGRRDTGELFF.

This chain uses TRBV2 with TRBJ2-1, with 8 bases matching TRBD2. CDR3 length equals 16 residues. With 2 bases clipped from V and 7 bases from J, the junction kept 10 bases outside the gene matches. Per germline, CDR1 SNHLY and CDR2 FYNNEI. In DNA, the CDR3 is TGTGCCAGCAGTGAATTAAGGTCTAGCGGGCGTAATGAGCAGTTCTTC. It translates to CASSELRSSGRNEQFF.

The V and J genes are TRBV19 and TRBJ1-5, with a weak D call TRBD1 (5 bases). With 1 base removed from V and 4 bases from J, the gap between germline ends came to 11 bases. This CDR3 is 15 amino acids long. The germline CDR1 and CDR2 sequences are LNHDA and SQIVND (reference sequence). Here the CDR3 DNA reads TGTGCCAGTAGTATAGTCTCCCCAGGGAATCAGCCCCAGCATTTT. It specifies CASSIVSPGNQPQHF.

As DNA, the CDR3 is TGTGCCAGCAGCCAAGGACTAATCCTCGATGAGCAGTTCTTC. The encoded protein is CASSQGLILDEQFF. The J gene is TRBJ2-1, the V gene TRBV7-2; perhaps TRBD2 as D (6 bases). The length of the CDR3 is 14 residues. V was trimmed by 5 bases and J by 8 bases, leaving 16 bases between them. Germline assignment: CDR1 SGHTA and CDR2 FQGNSA.

The chain recombines TRBV4-1 with TRBJ1-2; TRBD1 matches 7 bases. CDR3 length: 16 residues. Looked up from germline, CDR1 is MGHRA and CDR2 is YSYEKL. With 1 base clipped from V and 0 bases from J, the junction kept 5 bases outside the gene matches. CDR3 sequence: CASSQAAGGPNYGYTF. For the CDR3, the DNA is TGCGCCAGCAGCCAAGCCGCAGGGGGACCTAACTATGGCTACACCTTC.

This chain uses TRBV5-1 with TRBJ1-1; D may be TRBD1 (6 bases). The CDR3 is made up of 14 amino acids. Trimming left V 4 bases short and J 2 bases short, with 12 bases between. Germline V CDR1 and CDR2: SGHRS, YFSETQ. CDR3 bases: TGCGCCAGCAGCGGAGACAGGACAAACACTGAAGCTTTCTTT. Translation: CASSGDRTNTEAFF.

This clone was seen only a few times. This chain connects TRBV4-1 to TRBJ2-6, with 7 nucleotides matching TRBD1. The junction had 13 bases not matched to a gene; V was cut back by 0 bases and J by 2 bases. Per the germline V gene, CDR1 is MGHRA and CDR2 is YSYEKL. The CDR3 runs to 20 residues. CDR3 DNA sequence: TGCGCCAGCAGCCAAGATTCGGGCACAAGGACAGGCCCTGGGGCCAACGTCCTGACTTTC. Translated, it gives CASSQDSGTRTGPGANVLTF.

The chain employs TRBV19 and TRBJ1-5, with D possibly matching TRBD1 (6 bases). Looked up from germline, CDR1 is LNHDA and CDR2 is SQIVND (reference sequence). This CDR3 has 15 residues. The V gene lost 7 bases and the J gene lost 0 bases, with 13 bases spanning the gap. The CDR3 DNA follows: TGTGCCAGTAAGGGGGAAACTTTTAGCAATCAGCCCCAGCATTTT. This translates into CASKGETFSNQPQHF.

The chain links TRBV7-2 to TRBJ2-1; 9 bases are a match to TRBD2. CDR3 length: 15 residues. V was clipped by 5 bases and J by 5 bases; unmatched bases: 7. Germline V CDR1 and CDR2: SGHTA, FQGNSA. CDR3 nucleotide sequence: TGTGCCAGCAGCCCCCGACTAGCGGTAAACAATGAGCAGTTCTTC. This codes for CASSPRLAVNNEQFF.

This clone showed up just a few times. This chain links TRBV9 with TRBJ1-1; possibly TRBD1 for D (5 bases). V dropped 4 bases and J dropped 4 bases, with 14 bases sitting between them. CDR1 is SGDLS and CDR2 is YYNGEE in the germline V gene. The CDR3 is 14 amino acids. The CDR3 loop is CASSTMGGGTEAFF. Written as DNA, the CDR3 is TGTGCCAGCAGCACCATGGGGGGGGGCACTGAAGCTTTCTTT.

V is TRBV5-1 and J is TRBJ1-1; D call uncertain. With 3 bases removed from V and 10 bases from J, the gap between germline ends came to 16 bases. The CDR3 contains 13 residues. Per germline, CDR1 SGHRS and CDR2 YFSETQ. The CDR3 nucleotides are TGCGCCAGCAGCTGGGAGCCGTCTTCGGGAGCTTTCTTT. Translated, it gives CASSWEPSSGAFF.

V usage is TRBV7-9 and J usage is TRBJ2-3; the D gene is possibly TRBD2 (6 bases). This CDR3 is built from 15 residues. CDR1 is SEHNR, CDR2 FQNEAQ, per germline (reference sequence). V shed 2 bases and J shed 1 base, with 10 bases lying between them. The CDR3 DNA sequence: TGTGCCAGCAGCTTACTTGCTAGCGGCACAGATACGCAGTATTTT. Its protein product is CASSLLASGTDTQYF.

The rearrangement joins TRBV19 to TRBJ1-5, with 10 bases fitting TRBD1. Unmatched junction bases numbered 4, after V lost 5 bases and J lost 12 bases. CDR1 LNHDA and CDR2 SQIVND come from the germline V gene (reference sequence). The length of the CDR3 is 12 residues. The CDR3 DNA sequence: TGTGCCAGTAGTGTGGGACAGGGGAACCAGCATTTT. Residues: CASSVGQGNQHF.

The rearrangement links TRBV20-1 to TRBJ1-4; TRBD1 is a possible D gene (6 bases). This CDR3 has 13 amino acids. Trimming left V 3 bases short and J 11 bases short, with 16 bases between. CDR1 and CDR2 from the germline V gene are DFQATT and SNEGSKA (reference sequence). Here the CDR3 DNA reads TGCAGTGCTAGTCAGGGGCCGAGGGGGAAACTGTTTTTT. Residues: CSASQGPRGKLFF.

The rearrangement links TRBV2 to TRBJ1-1, with unresolved D. The CDR3 loop spans 13 amino acids. V was cut by 2 bases and J by 7 bases, with 11 bases left in between. Germline values: CDR1 SNHLY, CDR2 FYNNEI. CDR3 in amino acids: CASSEIQYGEAFF. CDR3 sequence (DNA): TGTGCCAGCAGTGAAATACAGTACGGTGAAGCTTTCTTT.

V is TRBV6-2 or TRBV6-3 and J is TRBJ2-7, with 7 nucleotides matching TRBD2. CDR1 MNHEY and CDR2 SVGEGT come from the germline V gene. V trimming: 5 bases; J trimming: 5 bases; junction bases outside the gene matches: 3. CDR3 size: 12 residues. CDR3 coding DNA: TGTGCCAGCAGTCGGGACTACCACGAGCAGTACTTC. It encodes CASSRDYHEQYF.

V and J are TRBV19 and TRBJ2-1, with no clear D. Germline CDR1 is LNHDA and CDR2 is SQIVND (reference sequence). The CDR3 sequence is 13 residues long. Trimming took 1 base from V and 9 from J, leaving 10 bases between them. This CDR3 is CASSIVLAPEQFF. CDR3 DNA: TGTGCCAGTAGTATAGTTTTAGCCCCTGAGCAGTTCTTC.

The chain recombines TRBV5-4 with TRBJ2-3; D might be TRBD1 (6 bases). Germline CDR1 reads SGHNT; CDR2 reads YYREEE (reference sequence). The V gene lost 0 bases and the J gene lost 8 bases, with 13 bases spanning the gap. This CDR3 has 14 amino acids. The CDR3 DNA reads TGTGCCAGCAGCTTGGGCGCAGGGGCTGGTACGCAGTATTTT. Translation: CASSLGAGAGTQYF.